This T cell receptor beta chain comes out of a study of blood T cell repertoires in COVID-19. This CDR3 has 15 amino acids. V dropped 7 bases and J dropped 8; count of bases not matched to a gene: 9. Germline values: CDR1 MGHDK, CDR2 SYGVNS. The repertoire was sequenced with immunoSEQ multiplex PCR; TCRdb's copy has only in-frame clones and lacks some. The sample comprises about 83,000 clones, 75% to 90% of which are singletons, and 2.5% to 3.5% rests with the top ten. The chain carries TRBV25-1 and TRBJ2-1, with TRBD2 identical over 12 bases. Sequences were obtained from peripheral blood. The origin of this receptor is a woman in her fifties or sixties with active or convalescent COVID-19. In DNA, the CDR3 is TGTGCCAGCAATCCTAGCGGGGGGGATGTGGATGAGCAGTTCTTC. As protein: CASNPSGGDVDEQFF.